A selection of T cell receptor beta chains follows, all from one sample in a study of early T cells in non-severe SARS-CoV-2 infection. TCRdb processed the 5' RACE reads anew with MiXCR; each CDR3 protein has one entry. The sample yields 100,000 to 140,000 distinct CDR3 sequences, around 10% seen once. The sequenced sample was whole blood. The origin of the receptors is an adult who was a healthcare worker with PCR-confirmed SARS-CoV-2 infection or an uninfected control (not recorded which). The CDR3 runs from the conserved cysteine through the conserved F or W. The order of the fields is V gene, clone size, J gene, D gene, CDR3 protein, CDR3 DNA. A D gene is named only where the DNA matches it firmly. Size values are once, few and many counts, or a class for expanded clones, and some rows have none.

TRBV10-3	few	TRBJ2-2	NA	CAISGRAAMGTGELFF	TGTGCCATCAGTGGTCGGGCGGCCATGGGCACCGGGGAGCTGTTTTTT
TRBV30	few	TRBJ1-5	NA	CASIYGGAWKVNQPQHF	TGTGCCTCCATATATGGGGGAGCTTGGAAAGTAAATCAGCCCCAGCATTTT
TRBV6-6	many	TRBJ1-5	NA	CASSYQGNQPQHF	TGTGCCAGCAGTTACCAAGGAAATCAGCCCCAGCATTTT
TRBV29-1	few	TRBJ2-4	NA	CSVEVRGLAKNIQYF	TGCAGCGTTGAGGTTCGCGGATTAGCCAAAAACATTCAGTACTTC
TRBV10-3	NA	TRBJ2-3	NA	CAISVSTINTDTQYF	TGTGCCATCAGTGTCTCAACGATTAACACAGATACGCAGTATTTT
TRBV28	many	TRBJ2-5	NA	CASSLWSGQETQYF	TGTGCCAGCAGTTTATGGTCGGGTCAAGAGACCCAGTACTTC
TRBV20-1	NA	TRBJ2-4	NA	CSAPLGNIQYF	TGCAGTGCTCCCCTGGGGAACATTCAGTACTTC
TRBV20-1	few	TRBJ2-7	NA	CSARQVAYEQYF	TGCAGTGCGCGACAGGTTGCCTACGAGCAGTACTTC
TRBV7-2	many	TRBJ2-5	NA	CASSKGRAPETQYF	TGTGCCAGCAGCAAAGGACGAGCCCCAGAGACCCAGTACTTC
TRBV10-3	few	TRBJ2-3	TRBD2	CAISVGGMADTQYF	TGTGCCATCAGTGTCGGGGGGATGGCAGATACGCAGTATTTT
TRBV11-2	NA	TRBJ2-3	NA	CASSIGGYTDTQYF	TGTGCCAGCAGCATCGGTGGATACACAGATACGCAGTATTTT
TRBV7-2	NA	TRBJ2-1	NA	CASRSDISTYNEQFF	TGTGCCAGCAGGAGCGACATATCGACCTACAATGAGCAGTTCTTC
TRBV29-1	many	TRBJ2-6	NA	CSVALSGANVLTF	TGCAGCGTTGCCCTATCTGGGGCCAACGTCCTGACTTTC
TRBV6-2/TRBV6-3	few	TRBJ1-1	NA	CASSYQGYGEAFF	TGTGCCAGCAGTTATCAAGGGTACGGTGAAGCTTTCTTT
TRBV7-8	many	TRBJ2-1	NA	CASSLALNEQFF	TGTGCCAGCAGCTTAGCGCTGAATGAGCAGTTCTTC
TRBV18	many	TRBJ2-5	NA	CASSPTDQETQYF	TGTGCCAGCTCACCAACAGATCAAGAGACCCAGTACTTC
TRBV20-1	NA	TRBJ2-7	TRBD2	CSARDLGGSWDEQYF	TGCAGTGCTAGAGATCTGGGCGGGAGCTGGGACGAGCAGTACTTC
TRBV18	NA	TRBJ2-7	NA	CASSPIRESEQYF	TGTGCCAGCTCACCAATCAGGGAATCCGAGCAGTACTTC
TRBV5-4	NA	TRBJ1-2	NA	CASSLAGAFGYTF	TGTGCCAGCAGCTTGGCTGGGGCTTTTGGCTACACCTTC
TRBV7-9	many	TRBJ1-6	NA	CASSPPRLSPLHF	TGTGCCAGCAGCCCTCCCCGGCTGTCACCCCTCCACTTT
TRBV2	many	TRBJ2-1	NA	CASSERGDNEQFF	TGTGCCAGCAGTGAAAGGGGTGACAATGAGCAGTTCTTC
TRBV7-2	many	TRBJ2-7	TRBD2	CASSPTSGNYEQYF	TGTGCCAGCAGCCCTACTAGCGGAAACTACGAGCAGTACTTC
TRBV28	few	TRBJ2-7	TRBD2	CASSFRASGTSYEQYF	TGTGCCAGCAGTTTCAGAGCTAGCGGAACTTCCTACGAGCAGTACTTC
TRBV11-2	few	TRBJ1-1	NA	CASSFTRGTEAFF	TGTGCCAGCAGCTTTACTCGGGGCACTGAAGCTTTCTTT
TRBV2	many	TRBJ2-7	NA	CASSEAWSGFRSYEQYF	TGTGCCAGCAGTGAAGCGTGGTCTGGATTCCGCTCCTACGAGCAGTACTTC
TRBV7-3	NA	TRBJ2-1	TRBD2	CASSLNGEGEQFF	TGTGCCAGCAGCTTAAATGGGGAGGGGGAGCAGTTCTTC
TRBV11-2	many	TRBJ2-1	TRBD2	CASSLRGMREGYNEQFF	TGTGCCAGCAGCCTCAGGGGTATGCGGGAGGGATACAATGAGCAGTTCTTC
TRBV6-5	many	TRBJ1-1	TRBD1	CASTIAPGQGTEAFF	TGTGCCAGCACCATTGCTCCGGGACAGGGAACTGAAGCTTTCTTT
TRBV4-2	few	TRBJ2-3	NA	CASSQDLSGGFDTQYF	TGTGCCAGCAGCCAAGATCTGTCTGGGGGGTTTGATACGCAGTATTTT
TRBV5-1	few	TRBJ2-3	TRBD1	CASSPGQDTDTQYF	TGCGCCAGCAGCCCCGGACAGGACACAGATACGCAGTATTTT
TRBV5-1	NA	TRBJ1-1	NA	CASSLPGSNTEAFF	TGCGCCAGCAGCTTGCCCGGGTCGAACACTGAAGCTTTCTTT
TRBV4-2	NA	TRBJ2-3	TRBD1	CASSQDGTGGGDTQYF	TGTGCCAGCAGCCAAGATGGGACAGGAGGGGGAGATACGCAGTATTTT
TRBV7-2	few	TRBJ1-2	TRBD1	CASSRGTENGYTF	TGTGCCAGCAGCAGAGGGACAGAGAATGGCTACACCTTC
TRBV7-8	many	TRBJ2-7	TRBD2	CASSQQIAGGYEQYF	TGTGCCAGCAGCCAGCAAATAGCGGGAGGGTACGAGCAGTACTTC
TRBV28	NA	TRBJ2-2	TRBD2	CASIVGTSKAGELFF	TGTGCCAGCATCGTCGGGACTAGCAAAGCCGGGGAGCTGTTTTTT
TRBV28	few	TRBJ1-2	NA	CAITGQNYGYTF	TGTGCCATCACGGGGCAGAACTATGGCTACACCTTC
TRBV12-3/TRBV12-4	few	TRBJ1-4	NA	CASAPDSATNEKLFF	TGTGCCAGTGCGCCTGACAGTGCAACTAATGAAAAACTGTTTTTT
TRBV6-5	NA	TRBJ2-3	TRBD2	CASSYSLREGLAGDTQYF	TGTGCCAGCAGTTACTCGTTGCGGGAGGGCCTAGCGGGGGATACGCAGTATTTT
TRBV4-3	many	TRBJ2-6	NA	CASSQEAGSFSGANVLTF	TGCGCCAGCAGCCAAGAAGCCGGTAGTTTTTCTGGGGCCAACGTCCTGACTTTC
TRBV27	many	TRBJ2-5	NA	CASRSLGETQYF	TGTGCCAGCCGCAGTCTAGGAGAGACCCAGTACTTC
TRBV6-5	few	TRBJ2-7	TRBD2	CASSPEGLPYEQYF	TGTGCCAGCAGTCCTGAGGGACTACCGTACGAGCAGTACTTC